This T cell receptor (beta chain) was captured by sequencing in a study of T cell changes during pregnancy in multiple sclerosis. The repertoire was sequenced with immunoSEQ multiplex PCR; TCRdb's copy has only in-frame clones and lacks some. The sample holds about 57,000 clones; approximately 91% are singletons and the top ten take 0.38%. Germline-derived CDR1 and CDR2 are SNHLY and FYNNEI. V was pared by 10 bases and J by 8 bases, with 11 bases of the junction left unmatched. This CDR3 region has 13 residues. J is TRBJ2-1 and V is TRBV2; 7 bases line up with TRBD1. The sequenced sample was CD4+ T cells from peripheral blood mononuclear cells, obtained in the third trimester of pregnancy. The sequence was obtained from a female donor with multiple sclerosis, enrolled in a pregnancy study. CDR3 nucleotide sequence: TGTGCCAACAACAAGGCAGGGGGAGATGAGCAGTTCTTC. Translation gives CANNKAGGDEQFF.